The source of this T cell receptor (beta chain) is a study of tumor and adjacent non-tumor tissue in lung cancer. Turning to the study itself: Around 4 million productive TCRbeta reads were obtained per sample on average.

TCRbeta libraries were built with three rounds of nested PCR, modified from ARM-PCR. TCRdb independently ran MiXCR on the multiplex PCR reads; one entry per CDR3 protein. The sample records 220,000 or so distinct CDR3 sequences, 70% to 75% being singletons. The CDR3 covers 18 residues. Deletions cut 7 bases from V and 5 bases from J, with 26 bases between. No cell sorting was done before RNA was extracted from the tissue. The origin of this receptor is a man aged 55 to 70 with non-small cell lung cancer. The V call is TRBV12-3 or TRBV12-4, the J call TRBJ2-2; weak D call: TRBD1 (6 bases). Specimen: lung tumor tissue. The CDR3 is CASIFSRIGTMGTGELFF. The DNA of the CDR3 is TGTGCCAGCATCTTCTCTCGAATCGGGACAATGGGTACCGGGGAGCTGTTTTTT.